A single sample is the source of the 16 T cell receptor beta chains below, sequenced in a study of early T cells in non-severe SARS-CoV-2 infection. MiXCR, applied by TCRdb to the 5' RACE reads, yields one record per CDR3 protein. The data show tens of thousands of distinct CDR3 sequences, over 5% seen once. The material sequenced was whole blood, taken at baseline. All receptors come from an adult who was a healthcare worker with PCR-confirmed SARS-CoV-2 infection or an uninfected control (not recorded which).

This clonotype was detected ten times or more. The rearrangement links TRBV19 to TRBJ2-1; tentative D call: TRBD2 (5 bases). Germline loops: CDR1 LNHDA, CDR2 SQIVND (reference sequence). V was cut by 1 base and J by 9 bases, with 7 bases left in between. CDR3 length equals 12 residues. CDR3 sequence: CASSIGGIEQFF. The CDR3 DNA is TGTGCCAGTAGTATAGGAGGGATTGAGCAGTTCTTC.

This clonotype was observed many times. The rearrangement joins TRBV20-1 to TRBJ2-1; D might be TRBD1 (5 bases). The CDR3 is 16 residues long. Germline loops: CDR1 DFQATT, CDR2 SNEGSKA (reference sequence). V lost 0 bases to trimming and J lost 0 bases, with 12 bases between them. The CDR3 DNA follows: TGCAGTGCTAGAGATCAGAGGACAAGCTCCTACAATGAGCAGTTCTTC. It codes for CSARDQRTSSYNEQFF.

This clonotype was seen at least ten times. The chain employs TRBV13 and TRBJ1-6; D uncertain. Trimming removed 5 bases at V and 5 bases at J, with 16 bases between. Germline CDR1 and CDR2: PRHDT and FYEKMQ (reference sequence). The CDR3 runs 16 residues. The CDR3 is CASSPLARPNNSPLHF. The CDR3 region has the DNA TGTGCCAGCAGCCCATTGGCCCGACCGAATAATTCACCCCTCCACTTT.

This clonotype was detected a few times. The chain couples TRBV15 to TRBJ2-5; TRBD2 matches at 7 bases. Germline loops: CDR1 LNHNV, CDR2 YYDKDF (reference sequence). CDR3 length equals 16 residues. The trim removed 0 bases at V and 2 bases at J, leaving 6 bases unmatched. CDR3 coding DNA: TGTGCCACCAGCAGAGACGCGGGAGAGATACAAGAGACCCAGTACTTC. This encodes CATSRDAGEIQETQYF.

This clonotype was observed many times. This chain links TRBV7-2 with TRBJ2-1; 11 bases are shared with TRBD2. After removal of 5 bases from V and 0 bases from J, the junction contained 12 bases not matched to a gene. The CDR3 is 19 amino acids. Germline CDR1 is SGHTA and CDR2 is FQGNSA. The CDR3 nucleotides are TGTGCCAGCAGCGTCCATGGGACTAGCGGCCGAAGCTCCTACAATGAGCAGTTCTTC. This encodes CASSVHGTSGRSSYNEQFF. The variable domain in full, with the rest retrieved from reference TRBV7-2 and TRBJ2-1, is GAGVSQSPSNKVTEKGKDVELRCDPISGHTALYWYRQSLGQGLEFLIYFQGNSAPDKSGLPSDRFSAERTGGSVSTLTIQRTQQEDSAVYLCASSVHGTSGRSSYNEQFFGPGTRLTVL.

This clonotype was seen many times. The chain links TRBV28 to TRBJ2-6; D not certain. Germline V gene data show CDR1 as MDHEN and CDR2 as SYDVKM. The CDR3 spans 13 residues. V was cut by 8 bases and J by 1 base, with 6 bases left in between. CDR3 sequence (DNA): TGTGCCAGCCTTAGATCTGGGGCCAACGTCCTGACTTTC. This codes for CASLRSGANVLTF.

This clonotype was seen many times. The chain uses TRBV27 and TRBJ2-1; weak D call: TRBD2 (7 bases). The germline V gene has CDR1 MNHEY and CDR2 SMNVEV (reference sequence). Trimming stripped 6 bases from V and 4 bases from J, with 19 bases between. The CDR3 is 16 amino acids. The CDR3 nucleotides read TGTGCCAGCAGCCTGGGGGGCGCGGGGGCTTACAATGAGCAGTTCTTC. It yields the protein CASSLGGAGAYNEQFF.

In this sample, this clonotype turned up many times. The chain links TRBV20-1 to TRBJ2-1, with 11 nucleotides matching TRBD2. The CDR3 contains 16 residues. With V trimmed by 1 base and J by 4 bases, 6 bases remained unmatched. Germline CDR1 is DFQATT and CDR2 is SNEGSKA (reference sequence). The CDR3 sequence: CSARVSGTSGYNEQFF. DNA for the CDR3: TGCAGTGCTAGAGTATCCGGGACTAGCGGTTACAATGAGCAGTTCTTC.

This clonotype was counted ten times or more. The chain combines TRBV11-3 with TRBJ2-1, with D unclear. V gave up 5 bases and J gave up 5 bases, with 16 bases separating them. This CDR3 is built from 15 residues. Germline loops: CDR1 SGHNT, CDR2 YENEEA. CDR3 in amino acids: CASSARRQENNEQFF. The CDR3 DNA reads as TGTGCCAGCAGCGCCCGACGGCAAGAAAACAATGAGCAGTTCTTC.

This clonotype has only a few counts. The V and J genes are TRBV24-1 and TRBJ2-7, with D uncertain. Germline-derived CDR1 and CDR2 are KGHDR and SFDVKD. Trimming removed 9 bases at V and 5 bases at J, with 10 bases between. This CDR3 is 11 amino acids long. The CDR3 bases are TGTGCCACCGCCTTCGGGCACGAGCAGTACTTC. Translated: CATAFGHEQYF.

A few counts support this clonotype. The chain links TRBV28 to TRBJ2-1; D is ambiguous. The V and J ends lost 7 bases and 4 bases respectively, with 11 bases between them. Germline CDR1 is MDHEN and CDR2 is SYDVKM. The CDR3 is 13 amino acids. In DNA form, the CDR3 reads TGTGCCAGCACCCCCTGGGGTTACAATGAGCAGTTCTTC. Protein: CASTPWGYNEQFF. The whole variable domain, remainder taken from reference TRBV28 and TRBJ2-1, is DVKVTQSSRYLVKRTGEKVFLECVQDMDHENMFWYRQDPGLGLRLIYFSYDVKMKEKGDIPEGYSVSREKKERFSLILESASTNQTSMYLCASTPWGYNEQFFGPGTRLTVL.

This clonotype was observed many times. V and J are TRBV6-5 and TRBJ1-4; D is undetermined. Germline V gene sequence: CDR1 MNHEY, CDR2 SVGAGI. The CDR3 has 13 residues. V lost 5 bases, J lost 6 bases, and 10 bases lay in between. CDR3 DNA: TGTGCCAGCAGTGCAGTCGGCGATGAAAAACTGTTTTTT. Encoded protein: CASSAVGDEKLFF.

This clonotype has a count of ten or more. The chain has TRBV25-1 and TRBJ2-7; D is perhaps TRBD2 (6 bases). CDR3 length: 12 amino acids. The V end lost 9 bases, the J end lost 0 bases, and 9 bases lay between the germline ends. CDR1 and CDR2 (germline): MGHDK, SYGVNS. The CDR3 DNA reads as TGTGCCAGATACGGGAGCTCCTACGAGCAGTACTTC. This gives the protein CARYGSSYEQYF.

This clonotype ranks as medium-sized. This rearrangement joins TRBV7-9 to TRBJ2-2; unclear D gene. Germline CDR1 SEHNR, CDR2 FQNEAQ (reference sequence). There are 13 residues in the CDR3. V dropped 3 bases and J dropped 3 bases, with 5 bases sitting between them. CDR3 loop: CASSFGDTGELFF. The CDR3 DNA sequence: TGTGCCAGCAGCTTTGGTGACACCGGGGAGCTGTTTTTT.

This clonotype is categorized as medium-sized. As DNA, the CDR3 is TGTGCCAGCAGCTCCGGCAGGGGACAGCATAATGAAAAACTGTTTTTT. Translating it yields CASSSGRGQHNEKLFF. The V gene is TRBV7-6, the J gene TRBJ1-4; the match to TRBD1 covers 7 bases. There are 16 residues in the CDR3. From germline, CDR1 is SGHVS and CDR2 FNYEAQ. Losses at the gene ends were 4 bases for V and 4 bases for J; bases not matched to a gene: 9.

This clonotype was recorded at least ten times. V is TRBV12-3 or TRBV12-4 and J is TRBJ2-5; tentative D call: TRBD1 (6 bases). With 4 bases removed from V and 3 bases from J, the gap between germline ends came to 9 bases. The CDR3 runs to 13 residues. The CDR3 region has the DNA TGTGCCAGCAGTTACTGGACAGAAGAGACCCAGTACTTC. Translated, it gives CASSYWTEETQYF.